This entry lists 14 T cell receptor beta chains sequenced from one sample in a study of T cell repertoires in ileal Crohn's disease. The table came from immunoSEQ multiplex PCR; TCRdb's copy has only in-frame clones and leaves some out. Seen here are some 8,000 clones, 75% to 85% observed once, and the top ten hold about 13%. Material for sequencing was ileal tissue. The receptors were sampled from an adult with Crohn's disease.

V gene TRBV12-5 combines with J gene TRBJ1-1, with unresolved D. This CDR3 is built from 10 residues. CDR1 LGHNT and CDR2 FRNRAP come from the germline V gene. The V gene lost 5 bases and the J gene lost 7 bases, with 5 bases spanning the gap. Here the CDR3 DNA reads TGTGCTAGTGGTATCCATGAAGCTTTCTTT. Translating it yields CASGIHEAFF.

The CDR3 spells CSVIDRFYGYTF. The DNA of the CDR3 is TGCAGCGTTATCGACAGATTCTATGGCTACACCTTC. The V gene is TRBV29-1, the J gene TRBJ1-2; weak D call: TRBD1 (5 bases). V lost 5 bases, J lost 4 bases, and 11 bases lay in between. Germline lookup yields CDR1 SQVTM and CDR2 ANQGSEA. The CDR3 is 12 amino acids.

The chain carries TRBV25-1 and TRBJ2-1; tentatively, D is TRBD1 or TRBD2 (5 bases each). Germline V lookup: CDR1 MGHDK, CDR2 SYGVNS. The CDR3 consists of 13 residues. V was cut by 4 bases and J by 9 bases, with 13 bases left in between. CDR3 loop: CASSVKGRGEQFF. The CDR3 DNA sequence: TGTGCCAGCAGTGTAAAGGGACGAGGTGAGCAGTTCTTC.

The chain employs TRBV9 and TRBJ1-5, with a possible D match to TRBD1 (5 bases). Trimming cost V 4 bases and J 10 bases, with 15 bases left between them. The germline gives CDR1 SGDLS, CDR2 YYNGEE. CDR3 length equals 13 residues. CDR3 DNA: TGTGCCAGCAGCCTCTCCCCAGGGTGCCCCCAGCATTTT. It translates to CASSLSPGCPQHF.

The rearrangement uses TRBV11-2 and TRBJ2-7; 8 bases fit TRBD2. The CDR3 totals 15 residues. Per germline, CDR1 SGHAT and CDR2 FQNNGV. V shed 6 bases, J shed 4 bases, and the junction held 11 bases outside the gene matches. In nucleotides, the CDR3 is TGTGCCAGCAGTCCCCGGGGAGCGGGAGTTTACGAGCAGTACTTC. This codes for CASSPRGAGVYEQYF. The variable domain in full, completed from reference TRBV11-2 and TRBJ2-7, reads EAGVAQSPRYKIIEKRQSVAFWCNPISGHATLYWYQQILGQGPKLLIQFQNNGVVDDSQLPKDRFSAERLKGVDSTLKIQPAKLEDSAVYLCASSPRGAGVYEQYFGPGTRLTVT.

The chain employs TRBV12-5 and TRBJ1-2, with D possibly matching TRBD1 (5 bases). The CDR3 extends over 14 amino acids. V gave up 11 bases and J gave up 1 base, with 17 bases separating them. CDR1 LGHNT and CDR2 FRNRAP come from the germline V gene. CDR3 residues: CAGPGQVYNYGYTF. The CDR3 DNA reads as TGTGCTGGGCCGGGGCAAGTCTATAACTATGGCTACACCTTC.

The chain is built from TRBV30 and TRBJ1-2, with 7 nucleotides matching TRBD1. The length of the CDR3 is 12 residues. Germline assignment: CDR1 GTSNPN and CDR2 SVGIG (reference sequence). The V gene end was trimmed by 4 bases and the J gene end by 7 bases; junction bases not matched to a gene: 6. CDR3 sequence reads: CAWISGGGGYTF. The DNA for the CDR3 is TGTGCCTGGATTTCAGGGGGGGGTGGCTACACCTTC.

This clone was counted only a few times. The CDR3 is CASSLSGQGTGELFF. DNA for the CDR3: TGCGCCAGCAGCTTGAGCGGTCAGGGGACCGGGGAGCTGTTTTTT. The chain recombines TRBV5-1 with TRBJ2-2; tentative D call: TRBD1 (6 bases). Germline values: CDR1 SGHRS, CDR2 YFSETQ. This CDR3 region has 15 residues. V lost 1 base and J 5 bases, leaving 12 bases between the germline ends.

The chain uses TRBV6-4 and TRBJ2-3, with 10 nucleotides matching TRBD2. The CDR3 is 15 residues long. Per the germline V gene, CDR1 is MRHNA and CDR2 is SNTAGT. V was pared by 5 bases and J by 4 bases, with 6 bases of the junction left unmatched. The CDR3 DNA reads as TGTGCCAGCAGTCCTAGCGGGAGTGGCCCAGATACGCAGTATTTT. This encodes CASSPSGSGPDTQYF.

CDR3 in amino acids: CASSPLTSGRAIETQYF. Written as DNA, the CDR3 is TGTGCCAGCAGCCCCTTAACAAGCGGGAGGGCCATAGAGACCCAGTACTTC. V is TRBV5-4 and J is TRBJ2-5, with 10 bases lining up with TRBD2. Germline lookup yields CDR1 SGHNT and CDR2 YYREEE (reference sequence). CDR3 length: 17 amino acids. The junction had 13 bases not matched to a gene; V was cut back by 4 bases and J by 4 bases.

The CDR3, as DNA: TGTGCCAGCAAAGGCGGGAGGCCATTATCGGACAATGAGCAGTTCTTC. It is translated as CASKGGRPLSDNEQFF. This chain joins TRBV2 and TRBJ2-1, with 8 bases that match TRBD2. This CDR3 has 16 residues. The V gene end was trimmed by 7 bases and the J gene end by 5 bases; junction bases not matched to a gene: 13. Germline V gives CDR1 SNHLY, CDR2 FYNNEI.

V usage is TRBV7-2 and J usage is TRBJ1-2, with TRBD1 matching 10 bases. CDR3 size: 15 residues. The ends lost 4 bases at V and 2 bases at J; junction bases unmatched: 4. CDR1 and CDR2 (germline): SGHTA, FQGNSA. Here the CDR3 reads CASSWGQGRNYGYTF. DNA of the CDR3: TGTGCCAGCAGCTGGGGACAGGGGCGCAACTATGGCTACACCTTC.

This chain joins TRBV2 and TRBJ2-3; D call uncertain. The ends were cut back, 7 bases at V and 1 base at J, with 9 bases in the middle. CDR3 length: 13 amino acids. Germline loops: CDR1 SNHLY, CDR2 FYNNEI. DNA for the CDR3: TGTGCCAGCACCTGGCTCGGCACAGATACGCAGTATTTT. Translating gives CASTWLGTDTQYF.

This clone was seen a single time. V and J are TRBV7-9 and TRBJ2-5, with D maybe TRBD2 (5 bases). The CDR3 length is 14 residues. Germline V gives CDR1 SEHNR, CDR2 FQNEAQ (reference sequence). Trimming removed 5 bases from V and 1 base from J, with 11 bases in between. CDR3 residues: CASSRLSGQETQYF. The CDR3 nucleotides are TGTGCCAGCAGCCGACTCAGCGGCCAAGAGACCCAGTACTTC.